This TCR beta chain was found in a study of neurological immune-mediated disorders. Trimming pared 3 bases from V and 0 bases from J, leaving 11 bases between. CDR3 length equals 16 residues. Germline CDR1 and CDR2: SGHTA and FQGNSA. Indicated time point: longitudinal time-point 1 (baseline). Stored at -80 C, 2 million PBMCs were the source of the unsorted libraries. This clonotype has ten or more counts. TCRdb analysed the 5' RACE reads with MiXCR anew, one entry per CDR3 protein. This table has 50,000 to 70,000 distinct CDR3 sequences, around 11% appearing once. The sequenced sample consisted of PBMCs. V gene TRBV7-2 combines with J gene TRBJ1-4; D gene unclear. This TCR derives from a male donor with HTLV-1-associated myelopathy (HAM/TSP). The CDR3 coding sequence is TGTGCCAGCAGCTTTAGGCGTGAGCCAACTAATGAAAAACTGTTTTTT. Translated, it gives CASSFRREPTNEKLFF.